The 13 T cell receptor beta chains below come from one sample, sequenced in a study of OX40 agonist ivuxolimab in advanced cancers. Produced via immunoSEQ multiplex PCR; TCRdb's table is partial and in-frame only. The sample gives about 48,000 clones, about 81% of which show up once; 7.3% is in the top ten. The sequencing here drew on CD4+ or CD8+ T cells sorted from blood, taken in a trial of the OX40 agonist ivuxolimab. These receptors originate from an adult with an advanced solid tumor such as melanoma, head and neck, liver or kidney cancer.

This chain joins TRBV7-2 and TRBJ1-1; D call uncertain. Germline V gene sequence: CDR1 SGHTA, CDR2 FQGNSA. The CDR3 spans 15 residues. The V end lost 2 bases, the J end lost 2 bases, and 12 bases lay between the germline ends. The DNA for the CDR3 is TGTGCCAGCAGCTTATCGGTTGGGGTCAACACTGAAGCTTTCTTT. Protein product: CASSLSVGVNTEAFF.

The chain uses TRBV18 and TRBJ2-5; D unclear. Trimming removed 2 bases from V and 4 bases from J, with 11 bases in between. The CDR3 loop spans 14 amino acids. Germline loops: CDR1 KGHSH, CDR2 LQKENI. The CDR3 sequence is CASSPSISGETQYF. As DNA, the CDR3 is TGTGCCAGCTCACCATCCATTTCGGGAGAGACCCAGTACTTC.

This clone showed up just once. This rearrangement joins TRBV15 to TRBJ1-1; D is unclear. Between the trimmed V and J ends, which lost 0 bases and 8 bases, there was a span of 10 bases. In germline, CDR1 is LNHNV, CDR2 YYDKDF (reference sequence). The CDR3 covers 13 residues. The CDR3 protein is CATSRDFGPEAFF. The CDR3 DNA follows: TGTGCCACCAGCAGAGATTTCGGGCCGGAAGCTTTCTTT.

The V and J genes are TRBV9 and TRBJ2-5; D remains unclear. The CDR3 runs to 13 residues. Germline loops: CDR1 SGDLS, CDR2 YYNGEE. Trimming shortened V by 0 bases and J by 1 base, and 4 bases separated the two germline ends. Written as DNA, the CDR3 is TGTGCCAGCAGCGTAGCCCCCCAAGAGACCCAGTACTTC. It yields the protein CASSVAPQETQYF.

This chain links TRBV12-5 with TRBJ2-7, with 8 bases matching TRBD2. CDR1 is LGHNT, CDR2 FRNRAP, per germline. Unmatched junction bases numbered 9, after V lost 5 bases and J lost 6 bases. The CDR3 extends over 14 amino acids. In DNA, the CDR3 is TGTGCTAGTGGTCCCCGGGGGGGGGAAGGCGAGCAGTACTTC. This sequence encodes CASGPRGGEGEQYF.

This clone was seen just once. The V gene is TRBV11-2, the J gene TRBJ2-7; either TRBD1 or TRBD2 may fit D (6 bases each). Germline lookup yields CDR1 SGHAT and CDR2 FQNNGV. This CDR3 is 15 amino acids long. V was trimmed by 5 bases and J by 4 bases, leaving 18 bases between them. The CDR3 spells CASSRQGGTQYEQYF. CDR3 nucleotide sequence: TGTGCCAGCAGCCGTCAAGGGGGGACCCAGTACGAGCAGTACTTC.

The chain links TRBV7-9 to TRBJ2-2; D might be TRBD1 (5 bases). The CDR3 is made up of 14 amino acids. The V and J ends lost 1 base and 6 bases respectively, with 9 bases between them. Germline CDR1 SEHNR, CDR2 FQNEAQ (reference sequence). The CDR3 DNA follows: TGTGCCAGCAGCTTAGTACAGGACGCCGGGGAGCTGTTTTTT. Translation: CASSLVQDAGELFF.

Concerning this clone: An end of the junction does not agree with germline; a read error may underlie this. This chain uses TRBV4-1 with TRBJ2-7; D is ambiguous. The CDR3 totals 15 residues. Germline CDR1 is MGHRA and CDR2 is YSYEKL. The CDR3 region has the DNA TGTGCCAGCAGCCAAGTTGTGGGAAGGGTGGGCGAGCAGTACTTC. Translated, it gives CASSQVVGRVGEQYF.

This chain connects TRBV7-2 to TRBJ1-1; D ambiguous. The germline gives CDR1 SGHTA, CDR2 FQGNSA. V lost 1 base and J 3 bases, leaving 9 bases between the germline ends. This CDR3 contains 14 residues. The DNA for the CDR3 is TGTGCCAGCAGCTTAGATCGTGTTTACACTGAAGCTTTCTTT. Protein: CASSLDRVYTEAFF.

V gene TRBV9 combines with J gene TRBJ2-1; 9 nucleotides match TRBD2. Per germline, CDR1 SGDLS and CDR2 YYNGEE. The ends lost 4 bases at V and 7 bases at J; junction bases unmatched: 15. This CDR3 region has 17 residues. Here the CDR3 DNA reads TGTGCCAGCAGCCCTAGGCGAGGCGGGAGGGGGAGAAATGAGCAGTTCTTC. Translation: CASSPRRGGRGRNEQFF.

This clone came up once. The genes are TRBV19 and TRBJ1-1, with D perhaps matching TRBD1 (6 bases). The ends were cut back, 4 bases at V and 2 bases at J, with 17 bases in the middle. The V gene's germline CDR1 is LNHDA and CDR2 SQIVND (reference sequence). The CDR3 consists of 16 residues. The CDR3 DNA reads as TGTGCCAGTAGTAGTGCGACCGGGACACCAAACACTGAAGCTTTCTTT. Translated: CASSSATGTPNTEAFF.

The CDR3 DNA reads as TGTGCCAGCAGCGGGGGGCTAGGACAGGGGTACAATGAGCAGTTCTTC. Encoded protein: CASSGGLGQGYNEQFF. The genes are TRBV9 and TRBJ2-1; 9 nucleotides agree with TRBD1. J lost 4 bases, V lost 3 bases, and 8 bases had no gene match. Germline values: CDR1 SGDLS, CDR2 YYNGEE. This CDR3 spans 16 amino acids.

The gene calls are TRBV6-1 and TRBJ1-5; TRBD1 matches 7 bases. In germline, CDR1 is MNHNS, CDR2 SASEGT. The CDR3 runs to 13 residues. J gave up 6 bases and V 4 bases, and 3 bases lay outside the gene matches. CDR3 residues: CASSGDRRQPQHF. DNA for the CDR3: TGTGCCAGCAGTGGGGACAGACGTCAGCCCCAGCATTTT.